This is a list of T cell receptor beta chains from one sample in a study of PD-1 blockade in classical Hodgkin lymphoma. Profiling relied on immunoSEQ multiplex PCR, and the TCRdb table lists in-frame clones only, not all of them. The table lists roughly 100,000 clones, approximately 90% of them singletons. The material sequenced was peripheral blood mononuclear cells (PBMCs), taken before the second cycle of nivolumab. Every receptor here comes from a human donor with classical Hodgkin lymphoma. CDR3s include the opening cysteine and the closing phenylalanine or tryptophan. A D gene is named only where the DNA matches it firmly. Size tells how often a clone was seen (once, few, many) or the class of an expanded clone, and some rows leave it out.

V gene	CDR3 length	D gene	J gene	clone size	CDR3 DNA	CDR3 protein
TRBV30	17	NA	TRBJ2-4	NA	TGTGCCTGGAGTATAGACCGGACTTCCCTAGCCAAAAACATTCAGTACTTC	CAWSIDRTSLAKNIQYF
TRBV5-1	15	NA	TRBJ2-3	NA	TGCGCCAGCAGCGCCGGGACTCAGTACACAGATACGCAGTATTTT	CASSAGTQYTDTQYF
TRBV11-3	13	NA	TRBJ1-1	NA	TGTGCCAGCAGCCCGGGGGTTCACACTGAAGCTTTCTTT	CASSPGVHTEAFF
TRBV28	14	NA	TRBJ2-7	NA	TGTGCCAGCAGCCCCCCTCCCATCTCCTACGAGCAGTACTTC	CASSPPPISYEQYF
TRBV6-5	14	NA	TRBJ1-1	NA	TGTGCCAGCAGTTGGGCAGGATCGAACACTGAAGCTTTCTTT	CASSWAGSNTEAFF
TRBV5-4	14	TRBD2	TRBJ2-2	NA	TGTGCCAGCAGCTTGGGGACTAGAAGCGGGGAGCTGTTTTTT	CASSLGTRSGELFF
TRBV29-1	10	NA	TRBJ1-1	NA	TGCAGCGTTGTAGGTGTTGAAGCTTTCTTT	CSVVGVEAFF
TRBV29-1	14	NA	TRBJ1-1	NA	TGCAGCGTTGAAGATGAGGCGGGGTTCACTGAAGCTTTCTTT	CSVEDEAGFTEAFF
TRBV30	17	TRBD1	TRBJ2-7	NA	TGTGCCTGGAGTGTAGGGGGCCGGTTGGGAGTCGGATACGAGCAGTACTTC	CAWSVGGRLGVGYEQYF
TRBV6-1	14	NA	TRBJ2-7	NA	TGTGCCAGCAGTGAAGCGGGATCCCAATACGAGCAGTACTTC	CASSEAGSQYEQYF
TRBV7-2	13	NA	TRBJ2-1	NA	TGTGCCAGCAGCCCCACACGTCACAATGAGCAGTTCTTC	CASSPTRHNEQFF
TRBV12-5	16	NA	TRBJ1-5	NA	TGTGCTAGTGGTTTGGTGGTCGACAGACGCAATCAGCCCCAGCATTTT	CASGLVVDRRNQPQHF
TRBV29-1	12	TRBD1	TRBJ2-7	NA	TGCAGCGTTGAAACAGGGGGATACGAGCAGTACTTC	CSVETGGYEQYF
TRBV4-3	16	NA	TRBJ2-6	NA	TGCGCCAGCAGCCAAGAGCCGAGGCCCGGGGCCAACGTCCTGACTTTC	CASSQEPRPGANVLTF
TRBV5-6	15	NA	TRBJ1-1	NA	TGTGCCAGCAGCCTAGACCGGGCTTTTGGGACTGAAGCTTTCTTT	CASSLDRAFGTEAFF
TRBV7-2	14	NA	TRBJ1-5	NA	TGTGCCAGCAGCTTAGCGCCAGACTATCAGCCCCAGCATTTT	CASSLAPDYQPQHF
TRBV11-3	15	NA	TRBJ2-7	NA	TGTGCCAGCAGCTTAAGGTCAGGCAGCTCCTACGAGCAGTACTTC	CASSLRSGSSYEQYF
TRBV19	16	TRBD1	TRBJ1-2	NA	TGTGCCAGTAGTAACCACCTTCAGGACAGGGCGGATGGCTACACCTTC	CASSNHLQDRADGYTF
TRBV9	17	TRBD2	TRBJ2-3	NA	TGTGCCAGCAGCCCCTGGGCGAGCGGGGGGATCTCAGATACGCAGTATTTT	CASSPWASGGISDTQYF
TRBV29-1	13	TRBD1	TRBJ2-7	NA	TGCAGCGTTGGAGGGACAGGGAGAGGCGAGCAGTACTTC	CSVGGTGRGEQYF
TRBV5-4	14	NA	TRBJ1-2	NA	TGTGCCAGCAGCTTGGAGGACAGCCTCTATGGCTACACCTTC	CASSLEDSLYGYTF
TRBV7-2	16	TRBD2	TRBJ2-3	NA	TGTGCCAGCAGCCCCGGACTAGCGGGGGTGGGTGATACGCAGTATTTT	CASSPGLAGVGDTQYF
TRBV2	15	TRBD2	TRBJ2-3	NA	TGTGCCAGCTCTGGGAGGGCGTACGGCACAGATACGCAGTATTTT	CASSGRAYGTDTQYF
TRBV4-3	15	TRBD1	TRBJ2-7	NA	TGCGCCAGCAGCCCCGGGACAGGGGTCCCCTACGAGCAGTACTTC	CASSPGTGVPYEQYF
TRBV2	14	TRBD1	TRBJ2-1	NA	TGTGCCACCGAACAGGGGGCGAACCCCAATGAGCAGTTCTTC	CATEQGANPNEQFF
TRBV9	13	NA	TRBJ2-2	NA	TGTGCCAGCAGCGACATTTTAAGCGGGGAGCTGTTTTTT	CASSDILSGELFF
TRBV5-6	13	NA	TRBJ2-7	NA	TGTGCCAGCAGCTGGACACCTCCCTACGAGCAGTACTTC	CASSWTPPYEQYF
TRBV7-9	13	NA	TRBJ1-5	once	TGTGCCAGCAGCCCACAGGGAGATCAGCCCCAGCATTTT	CASSPQGDQPQHF
TRBV19	19	TRBD1	TRBJ1-5	NA	TGTGCCAGTAGTATCCCCGAGGACAGGGGTCCCTATAGCAATCAGCCCCAGCATTTT	CASSIPEDRGPYSNQPQHF
TRBV7-6	15	NA	TRBJ2-3	NA	TGTGCCAGCAGCTCTACTCCCGTTAGCACAGATACGCAGTATTTT	CASSSTPVSTDTQYF
TRBV27	15	TRBD2	TRBJ2-7	NA	TGTGCCAGCAGTTTATCGACTAGCGGGGGTGAGGTGCAGTACTTC	CASSLSTSGGEVQYF
TRBV10-3	14	NA	TRBJ1-2	NA	TGTGCCATGAGTGATGGGGTAGGCTTCTATGGCTACACCTTC	CAMSDGVGFYGYTF
TRBV6-5	16	TRBD1	TRBJ2-1	NA	TGTGCCAGCAGTTACTCGACAGGGTTCGAATACAATGAGCAGTTCTTC	CASSYSTGFEYNEQFF
TRBV5-4	14	NA	TRBJ1-1	NA	TGTGCCAGCAGCCCGCTTAGGGGCGACACTGAAGCTTTCTTT	CASSPLRGDTEAFF
TRBV7-2	14	NA	TRBJ2-7	NA	TGTGCCAGCAGCCACCGGGAGAGCTCCTACGAGCAGTACTTC	CASSHRESSYEQYF
TRBV5-1	14	NA	TRBJ1-4	NA	TGCGCCAGCAGCTTGGACGCAACTAATGAAAAACTGTTTTTT	CASSLDATNEKLFF
TRBV6-5	13	NA	TRBJ1-1	NA	TGTGCCAGCAGGTACGTCAGGAACTCTGAAGCTTTCTTT	CASRYVRNSEAFF
TRBV2	16	NA	TRBJ2-3	NA	TGTGCCAGCAGGCCCGGCCTAGCGACTAGCACAGATACGCAGTATTTT	CASRPGLATSTDTQYF
TRBV7-9	15	TRBD1	TRBJ2-7	NA	TGTGCCAGCAGCCCAAGGGACAGGGGGGCCTACGAGCAGTACTTC	CASSPRDRGAYEQYF
TRBV7-2	14	NA	TRBJ2-7	NA	TGTGCCAGCAGCTGGATCGGCTCGTCGGGGGAGCAGTACTTC	CASSWIGSSGEQYF
TRBV30	13	TRBD2	TRBJ2-7	NA	TGTGCCTGGAGAGGTAGCGGGCCCTACGAGCAGTACTTC	CAWRGSGPYEQYF
TRBV7-8	15	NA	TRBJ1-1	NA	TGTGCCAGCAGCTTAGCTTTTGGTCTGAACACTGAAGCTTTCTTT	CASSLAFGLNTEAFF
TRBV15	16	NA	TRBJ1-1	NA	TGTGCCACCAGCAGAGATAGGAGAACAGCGAACACTGAAGCTTTCTTT	CATSRDRRTANTEAFF
TRBV15	15	NA	TRBJ1-3	NA	TGTGCCACCAGCAGAGAGGGGGCAACTCGAGACACCATATATTTT	CATSREGATRDTIYF
TRBV14	16	NA	TRBJ2-5	NA	TGTGCCAGCAGCCCCTCCGGAACAGAGCCTCCCGAGACCCAGTACTTC	CASSPSGTEPPETQYF
TRBV6-5	14	NA	TRBJ1-2	few	TGTGCCAGTAAACCGATTGGGAGGAACTATGGCTACACCTTC	CASKPIGRNYGYTF
TRBV5-8	14	NA	TRBJ2-7	NA	TGTGCCAGCAGCCCCCTCGGCAAGTCCTACGAGCAGTACTTC	CASSPLGKSYEQYF
TRBV7-9	13	NA	TRBJ1-5	NA	TGTGCCAGCAGCTTAGGGGAGTATCAGCCCCAGCATTTT	CASSLGEYQPQHF
TRBV9	13	NA	TRBJ1-1	NA	TGTGCCAGCAGTCAAACCCGGAACACTGAAGCTTTCTTT	CASSQTRNTEAFF
TRBV19	16	NA	TRBJ1-5	NA	TGTGCCAGTAGTGTTCCGCTACTACTTAGCAATCAGCCCCAGCATTTT	CASSVPLLLSNQPQHF
TRBV19	12	NA	TRBJ1-5	few	TGTGCCAGTAGTACCATGACCAGGCCCCAGCATTTT	CASSTMTRPQHF
TRBV30	12	NA	TRBJ1-3	NA	TGTGCCTGGAGGGCCCCTGGAAACACCATATATTTT	CAWRAPGNTIYF